This section outlines one TCR beta chain sequence together with its context. Germline loops: CDR1 LNHDA, CDR2 SQIVND (reference sequence). V lost 4 bases, J lost 0 bases, and 10 bases lay in between. This CDR3 region has 15 residues. The source of the sample is a study of T cell changes during pregnancy in multiple sclerosis. Produced via immunoSEQ multiplex PCR; TCRdb's table is partial and in-frame only. The sample has approximately 83,000 clones, about 93% seen once. The clonotype originates from a female donor with multiple sclerosis, enrolled in a pregnancy study. The sequencing here drew on peripheral blood, taken in the first trimester of pregnancy. The chain couples TRBV19 to TRBJ2-4, with a tentative D call TRBD1 (6 bases). CDR3 loop: CASSTYRAAKNIQYF. As DNA, the CDR3 is TGTGCCAGTAGTACGTACAGGGCAGCCAAAAACATTCAGTACTTC.